These 30 T cell receptor beta chains were sequenced from one sample in a study of cytomegalovirus exposure and HLA in healthy donors. The PCR made use of 60 Vbeta and 13 Jbeta primers. Sequencing used immunoSEQ multiplex PCR; TCRdb keeps in-frame clones, though not all of them. The sample holds 120,000 or so clones; roughly four fifths are singletons and the top ten take about 1.7%. Sequencing used PBMCs. Receptor source: a man between 35 and 55 years old in good health and CMV-seronegative.

The rearrangement joins TRBV7-3 to TRBJ2-1, with TRBD1 identical over 11 bases. This CDR3 spans 17 amino acids. V shed 1 base and J 8 bases; nucleotides not matched to a gene: 10. The germline gives CDR1 SGHTA, CDR2 FQGTGA. This CDR3 reads CASSLSPGQGAKDEQFF. The CDR3 coding sequence is TGTGCCAGCAGCTTAAGCCCCGGACAGGGGGCCAAGGATGAGCAGTTCTTC.

The chain joins TRBV19 to TRBJ2-1; the D gene is possibly TRBD2 (5 bases). The CDR3 is 13 residues long. Germline assignment: CDR1 LNHDA and CDR2 SQIVND (reference sequence). Trimming stripped 2 bases from V and 8 bases from J, with 10 bases between. The CDR3 DNA reads as TGTGCCAGTAGTATATCGCTAGCTGATGAGCAGTTCTTC. It specifies CASSISLADEQFF.

The CDR3 DNA is TGTGCCAGCAGGGACGGGGGAGTGGAGGAGACCCAGTACTTC. Translating it yields CASRDGGVEETQYF. The rearrangement joins TRBV28 to TRBJ2-5; D possibly corresponds to TRBD2 (6 bases). Trimming stripped 6 bases from V and 5 bases from J, with 16 bases between. CDR3 size: 14 residues. The germline V gene encodes CDR1 MDHEN and CDR2 SYDVKM.

The CDR3 nucleotides read TGTGCCAGCAGTTCCGACAGGTCTAACTCACCCCTCCACTTT. It specifies CASSSDRSNSPLHF. V gene TRBV13 combines with J gene TRBJ1-6, with D maybe TRBD1 (6 bases). The V end was cut by 6 bases, the J end by 10 bases, with 16 bases between. Looked up from germline, CDR1 is PRHDT and CDR2 is FYEKMQ (reference sequence). The CDR3 length is 14 residues.

J is TRBJ2-1 and V is TRBV29-1, with 8 bases matching TRBD2. This CDR3 spans 16 amino acids. The V and J ends lost 3 bases and 3 bases, in that order; junction bases with no gene match: 10. Germline V gene lookup returns CDR1 SQVTM and CDR2 ANQGSEA. CDR3 in DNA: TGCAGCGTTGATGGGCAGACTAGCGTGATCTACAATGAGCAGTTCTTC. Amino acid sequence: CSVDGQTSVIYNEQFF.

This chain joins TRBV10-1 and TRBJ2-2, with D maybe TRBD2 (7 bases). The CDR3 spans 15 residues. The V gene lost 6 bases and the J gene lost 2 bases, with 13 bases spanning the gap. Germline CDR1 reads WNHNN; CDR2 reads SYGVQD (reference sequence). The CDR3 reads CASRGASGNTGELFF. The CDR3 region has the DNA TGCGCCAGCAGGGGGGCTAGCGGTAACACCGGGGAGCTGTTTTTT.

This clone turned up a few times. The rearrangement joins TRBV19 to TRBJ2-1; TRBD1 agrees at 10 bases. Germline assignment: CDR1 LNHDA and CDR2 SQIVND (reference sequence). V lost 4 bases, J lost 6 bases, and 12 bases stayed unmatched. This CDR3 has 17 amino acids. This chain's CDR3 is CASSTLPGQGSGNEQFF. CDR3 bases: TGTGCCAGTAGTACCCTCCCGGGACAGGGGTCGGGCAATGAGCAGTTCTTC.

This chain connects TRBV14 to TRBJ2-5; D is ambiguous. Gene TRBJ2-7 matches the end of the DNA better, so the J call may be wrong. Germline CDR1 and CDR2: SGHDN and FVKESK. This CDR3 comprises 11 residues. The DNA for the CDR3 is TGTGCCAGCAGCCTGGACTACGAGCAGTACTTC. Encoded protein: CASSLDYEQYF.

The V gene is TRBV6-6, the J gene TRBJ2-5, with 8 bases aligning to TRBD2. V gave up 2 bases and J gave up 4 bases; unmatched junction bases: 6. This CDR3 comprises 15 residues. The V gene's germline CDR1 is MNHNY and CDR2 SVGAGI (reference sequence). CDR3 sequence: CASSYEGLAGETQYF. The DNA for the CDR3 is TGTGCCAGCAGTTACGAAGGGCTAGCGGGAGAGACCCAGTACTTC.

The chain joins TRBV6-5 to TRBJ2-7; TRBD1 agrees at 10 bases. Germline CDR1 is MNHEY and CDR2 is SVGAGI. The CDR3 is made up of 15 amino acids. V dropped 6 bases and J dropped 3; count of bases not matched to a gene: 8. The CDR3 region is CASRDRTGGSYEQYF. CDR3 nucleotide sequence: TGTGCCAGCAGGGACCGGACAGGGGGGAGCTACGAGCAGTACTTC.

This clone has more than one count but fewer than ten. This rearrangement joins TRBV4-2 to TRBJ2-7; no firm D call. This CDR3 has 15 amino acids. Trimming pared 0 bases from V and 2 bases from J, leaving 11 bases between. Germline CDR1 LGHNA, CDR2 YNFKEQ. For the CDR3, the DNA is TGTGCCAGCAGCCAAGATTTGTTAGGAGCCTACGAGCAGTACTTC. This translates into CASSQDLLGAYEQYF.

This clone was seen a handful of times. J is TRBJ2-5 and V is TRBV2; tentatively, D is TRBD1 (7 bases). Looked up from germline, CDR1 is SNHLY and CDR2 is FYNNEI. The CDR3 runs to 14 residues. V was cut by 4 bases and J by 4 bases, with 13 bases left in between. CDR3 protein: CASSGAGGSETQYF. The CDR3 coding sequence is TGTGCCAGCAGTGGGGCAGGGGGGTCAGAGACCCAGTACTTC.

The rearrangement joins TRBV27 to TRBJ2-5, with a tentative D call TRBD2 (5 bases). The J call may be incorrect, as the DNA end agrees better with TRBJ2-7. The CDR3 is 14 amino acids. CDR1 is MNHEY and CDR2 is SMNVEV in the germline V gene (reference sequence). CDR3 in amino acids: CASSLSPSRYEQYF. The DNA for the CDR3 is TGTGCCAGCAGTTTGAGCCCTAGCCGCTACGAGCAGTACTTC.

The sample holds one count of this clone. J is TRBJ2-5 and V is TRBV15; 9 nucleotides align to TRBD2. Trimming removed 2 bases from V and 5 bases from J; junction bases left unmatched: 9. The germline V gene encodes CDR1 LNHNV and CDR2 YYDKDF (reference sequence). The CDR3 covers 16 residues. The CDR3: CATSRLPGLARETQYF. CDR3 DNA sequence: TGTGCCACCAGCAGACTCCCGGGACTAGCACGGGAGACCCAGTACTTC. Variable domain in full (rest from reference TRBV15 and TRBJ2-5): DAMVIQNPRYQVTQFGKPVTLSCSQTLNHNVMYWYQQKSSQAPKLLFHYYDKDFNNEADTPDNFQSRRPNTSFCFLDIRSPGLGDTAMYLCATSRLPGLARETQYFGPGTRLLVL.

J is TRBJ2-7 and V is TRBV12-5; 11 nucleotides align to TRBD2. This CDR3 has 15 amino acids. Looked up from germline, CDR1 is LGHNT and CDR2 is FRNRAP. Germline trimming cut 0 bases from V and 4 bases from J; bases unmatched to any gene: 2. The CDR3 loop reads CASGLVLAGVYEQYF. CDR3 DNA sequence: TGTGCTAGTGGTTTGGTACTAGCGGGAGTTTACGAGCAGTACTTC.

CDR3 region: CASSAGTSGGDTQYF. The CDR3 nucleotides are TGTGCCAGCAGCGCCGGGACTAGCGGGGGGGATACGCAGTATTTT. The chain joins TRBV6-4 to TRBJ2-3, with 15 bases fitting TRBD2. V dropped 6 bases and J dropped 6; count of bases not matched to a gene: 4. Germline-derived CDR1 and CDR2 are MRHNA and SNTAGT. CDR3 length: 15 residues.

This clone occurred a few times. The V and J genes are TRBV11-2 and TRBJ2-2; D is ambiguous. This CDR3 region has 14 residues. V lost 1 base and J lost 7, with 10 bases in between. From germline, CDR1 is SGHAT and CDR2 FQNNGV. The CDR3 reads CASSLVHSIGELFF. CDR3 coding DNA: TGTGCCAGCAGCTTAGTGCACAGTATCGGGGAGCTGTTTTTT.

This clone occurred once. The gene calls are TRBV5-1 and TRBJ2-7, with D possibly matching TRBD1 (6 bases). With 2 bases removed from V and 1 base from J, the gap between germline ends came to 10 bases. The CDR3 consists of 14 residues. CDR1 SGHRS and CDR2 YFSETQ come from the germline V gene. The CDR3 sequence is CASSFNGQSYEQYF. The CDR3 DNA reads TGCGCCAGCAGCTTTAATGGACAGTCCTACGAGCAGTACTTC. The variable domain in full, completed from reference TRBV5-1 and TRBJ2-7, reads KAGVTQTPRYLIKTRGQQVTLSCSPISGHRSVSWYQQTPGQGLQFLFEYFSETQRNKGNFPGRFSGRQFSNSRSEMNVSTLELGDSALYLCASSFNGQSYEQYFGPGTRLTVT.

The chain recombines TRBV9 with TRBJ2-1; TRBD2 aligns across 14 bases. J gave up 8 bases and V 3 bases, and 4 bases lay outside the gene matches. This CDR3 region has 15 residues. Germline V gene sequence: CDR1 SGDLS, CDR2 YYNGEE. The CDR3 sequence: CASSEGLAGVDEQFF. The CDR3 DNA follows: TGTGCCAGCAGCGAGGGACTAGCGGGAGTGGATGAGCAGTTCTTC.

There are a few counts of this clone. This rearrangement joins TRBV5-1 to TRBJ1-4; 8 nucleotides line up with TRBD1. J was trimmed by 8 bases and V by 1 base; bases with no gene match: 7. The CDR3 covers 15 residues. Germline V gene data show CDR1 as SGHRS and CDR2 as YFSETQ. The CDR3 spells CASSLQDRVGEKLFF. The CDR3 nucleotides read TGCGCCAGCAGCTTGCAGGACAGGGTAGGAGAAAAACTGTTTTTT.

The genes are TRBV5-1 and TRBJ1-3; D might be TRBD1 (6 bases). V was cut by 4 bases and J by 3 bases, with 11 bases left in between. The CDR3 spans 14 residues. Germline-derived CDR1 and CDR2 are SGHRS and YFSETQ. The CDR3: CASSEGEFGNTIYF. The CDR3 coding sequence is TGCGCCAGCAGCGAGGGGGAATTTGGAAACACCATATATTTT.

The J gene is TRBJ1-2, the V gene TRBV5-6, with 7 bases lining up with TRBD1. This CDR3 has 15 amino acids. With V trimmed by 4 bases and J by 3 bases, 9 bases remained unmatched. CDR1 and CDR2 from the germline V gene are SGHDT and YYEEEE. The CDR3 spells CASSRGGTGDYGYTF. CDR3 sequence (DNA): TGTGCCAGCAGCCGAGGGGGCACAGGGGACTATGGCTACACCTTC.

The V call is TRBV7-9, the J call TRBJ2-1, with a weak D call TRBD2 (6 bases). The CDR3 contains 14 residues. Trimming took off 5 bases at V and 6 bases at J, with 14 bases between the two ends. Germline CDR1 reads SEHNR; CDR2 reads FQNEAQ (reference sequence). The chain's CDR3 is CASSGRISGNEQFF. The CDR3 DNA is TGTGCCAGCAGCGGACGGATTAGCGGCAATGAGCAGTTCTTC.

The V call is TRBV4-1, the J call TRBJ1-1, with TRBD1 identical over 8 bases. The germline V gene encodes CDR1 MGHRA and CDR2 YSYEKL. The CDR3 totals 18 residues. Germline trimming cut 1 base from V and 4 bases from J; bases unmatched to any gene: 14. CDR3 sequence: CASSQGGLAGGSGTEAFF. The CDR3 region has the DNA TGCGCCAGCAGCCAAGGGGGCCTGGCAGGGGGCTCAGGCACTGAAGCTTTCTTT.

The rearrangement links TRBV9 to TRBJ2-7; tentative D call: TRBD2 (5 bases). Germline V gives CDR1 SGDLS, CDR2 YYNGEE. The V gene lost 5 bases and the J gene lost 2 bases, with 17 bases spanning the gap. This CDR3 region has 15 residues. DNA for the CDR3: TGTGCCAGCAGTTCGGACTCACGGGCAACCTACGAGCAGTACTTC. Encoded protein: CASSSDSRATYEQYF.

The table lists this clone with a count of one. The chain combines TRBV14 with TRBJ2-5; D perhaps matches TRBD2 (6 bases). The V gene lost 5 bases and the J gene lost 1 base, with 11 bases spanning the gap. The CDR3 sequence is 14 residues long. Germline V CDR1 and CDR2: SGHDN, FVKESK. CDR3 DNA: TGTGCCAGCAGCGTCCGGGACTTCCAAGAGACCCAGTACTTC. Amino acids: CASSVRDFQETQYF.

V usage is TRBV6-5 and J usage is TRBJ1-3; 7 bases are a match to TRBD1. This CDR3 region has 14 residues. Germline V gives CDR1 MNHEY, CDR2 SVGAGI. The J segment lost 0 bases and the V segment lost 10 bases, leaving 6 bases of the junction unmatched. DNA for the CDR3: TGTGCCACCGGGACAGTTCGCTCTGGAAACACCATATATTTT. This sequence encodes CATGTVRSGNTIYF.

This clone came up a few times. This chain connects TRBV6-6 to TRBJ2-7; possibly TRBD2 for D (6 bases). CDR3 length: 16 amino acids. Germline V CDR1 and CDR2: MNHNY, SVGAGI (reference sequence). Trimming cost V 5 bases and J 2 bases, with 19 bases left between them. CDR3 nucleotide sequence: TGTGCCAGCAGTACCCGGGACTCACCCACCCCCTACGAGCAGTACTTC. It specifies CASSTRDSPTPYEQYF.

This clone occurred a few times. This chain uses TRBV9 with TRBJ2-2, with 9 bases that match TRBD1. The J segment lost 7 bases and the V segment lost 4 bases, leaving 8 bases of the junction unmatched. In germline, CDR1 is SGDLS, CDR2 YYNGEE. This CDR3 comprises 15 residues. The CDR3 loop is CASSSLRDRDGELFF. In nucleotides, the CDR3 is TGTGCCAGCAGCTCCCTCCGGGACAGGGACGGGGAGCTGTTTTTT.

This chain uses TRBV9 with TRBJ2-2; 7 positions agree with TRBD2. The trim removed 0 bases at V and 8 bases at J, leaving 13 bases unmatched. Germline V CDR1 and CDR2: SGDLS, YYNGEE. The CDR3 covers 17 residues. The CDR3 DNA is TGTGCCAGCAGCGTAGTGTCTGAACTAGCGCCGCAGGGGGAGCTGTTTTTT. Its translation is CASSVVSELAPQGELFF.